What follows is one T cell receptor beta chain and its context. This clone was detected once. Its antigen is still unknown. Per-base qualities were not stored, and no clone one base away is much larger. Taken with the paper, the label for time point translates to: baseline before first vaccination. Vaccinee samples were obtained from the UK trials COV001 and COV002, which included a single-blind randomized controlled phase 2/3 trial of AZD1222 (ChAdOx1 nCoV-19) in healthy adults. For TCRbeta chain sequencing, PBMC samples from trial participants were taken at day 0 and at day 28 after the second dose. The sample is drawn from a study of T cell responses to AZD1222 COVID-19 vaccine (dated by TCRdb to 2020 to 2023). The study in broad terms: Because spike-specific TCR depth and breadth did not differ between the two schedules, AZD1222 recipients who got a second dose at roughly 4 weeks were pooled with those who got a second dose at roughly 12 weeks. Trial participants were enrolled by age into 18-55, 56-69 and 70-plus year subgroups, with approximately 150, 30 and 60 TCR-sequenced participants respectively. A total of more than 230 trial participants underwent TCR sequencing, of whom about 200 had received two doses of AZD1222 and roughly 26 had received two doses of the MenACWY control vaccine. Summary of the overall study and its limitations: The 56-69-year group was small, and its depth increase did not reach significance, likely because of low power. Conclusions about previously exposed vaccinees are limited because only six or seven AZD1222 recipients were SARS-CoV-2 seropositive at baseline. After two AZD1222 doses, spike-specific TCR breadth and depth were significantly higher than at day 0 and than in MenACWY recipients. No day 14 peak-response samples were available, so repertoires were characterized only after the peak T cell response. Participants were mostly white British, with more females than males. The authors suggested clonal diversity may have been underestimated. The vaccine-associated CD4 TCRs covered the entire spike protein, and the dominant responses fell in regions 160-218 and 743-854. Epitopes outside the regions mutated in the B.1.351 and B.1.1.7 variants were reportedly recognized by nearly half of the unique spike-specific TCRs.

The CDR3 regions of human TCRbeta chains were subjected to immunosequencing. The study's processing was this. TCRs in the repertoires were matched against a reference library of SARS-CoV-2-specific TCRs that had been generated with the MIRA antigen-specificity platform. Breadth was defined as the fraction of unique TCRs that were SARS-CoV-2-associated. Depth was defined as the fraction of total T cells that were SARS-CoV-2-associated. Using the MIRA data, every spike-specific TCR was mapped to the spike region that the TCR reacted to and assigned to either a CD4 or a CD8 class. Log10-transformed breadth and depth values were compared by one-way ANOVA with Sidak's multiple comparisons tests. Entries here come from immuneACCESS through TCRdb and include only in-frame sequences with V and J called. Some clones fail to appear in such tables; in the studies checked, an unresolved V gene covers under half of the shortfall, and the cause of the remainder is unknown. That table gives V, J and clone size, and the DNA gave D and trimming. Here the sample has roughly 140,000 clones; about 90% occur a single time. The ten largest clones capture 5.2% of the sample.

The TCR was taken from an adult in good health. Source: peripheral blood, taken on day 0 of AZD1222 vaccination.

The DNA is TGTGCCAGCAGCCAGGTCAACCAAGAGACCCAGTACTTC. It is translated as CASSQVNQETQYF. Rearrangement joined TRBV3-1 (or the pseudogene TRBV3-2) to TRBJ2-5, with the D gene call left open. CDR1 and CDR2 are drawn from the germline V gene (reference sequence): LGHDT, YNNKEL. The CDR3, cysteine through phenylalanine, is 13 amino acids long. Only CDR3 DNA is held: 39 bases, read in frame from base 1. V is cut by 3 bases and J by 0 bases, and the space between the germline ends is 5 bases.